The 30 T cell receptor beta chains below all came from one sample that was sequenced in a study of siplizumab effects on memory and regulatory T cells. TCRdb's table, derived via immunoSEQ multiplex PCR, lists solely in-frame clones and lacks some. This repertoire shows about 82,000 clones, 87% found once; its top ten account for over 1.5%. Input material: Tregs sorted from blood. Receptors were obtained from a human donor in good health.

V gene TRBV11-2 combines with J gene TRBJ2-3; D remains ambiguous. Germline V lookup: CDR1 SGHAT, CDR2 FQNNGV. V dropped 4 bases and J dropped 2 bases, with 10 bases sitting between them. The length of the CDR3 is 14 residues. The CDR3 sequence is CASSSDGSTDTQYF. DNA for the CDR3: TGTGCCAGCAGCTCCGACGGATCCACAGATACGCAGTATTTT.

The V gene is TRBV5-6, the J gene TRBJ2-3, with TRBD2 identical over 11 bases. The J segment lost 6 bases and the V segment lost 4 bases, leaving 7 bases of the junction unmatched. Germline V CDR1 and CDR2: SGHDT, YYEEEE. The CDR3 length is 15 residues. CDR3 protein: CASSLLAGALDTQYF. The DNA for the CDR3 is TGTGCCAGCAGCCTACTAGCGGGGGCCTTGGATACGCAGTATTTT. Based on the CDR3 plus reference TRBV5-6 and TRBJ2-3, the full variable domain is DAGVTQSPTHLIKTRGQQVTLRCSPKSGHDTVSWYQQALGQGPQFIFQYYEEEERQRGNFPDRFSGHQFPNYSSELNVNALLLGDSALYLCASSLLAGALDTQYFGPGTRLTVL.

The chain recombines TRBV5-1 with TRBJ2-2; 8 nucleotides align to TRBD1. Germline loops: CDR1 SGHRS, CDR2 YFSETQ. Losses at the gene ends were 4 bases for V and 5 bases for J; bases not matched to a gene: 7. CDR3 length: 15 amino acids. The CDR3 spells CASSLQGAWTGELFF. For the CDR3, the DNA is TGCGCCAGCAGCCTGCAGGGGGCGTGGACCGGGGAGCTGTTTTTT.

This sequence joins TRBV21-1 and TRBJ1-6; the DNA was not compared with TRBD1, the D call given in the table. TRBV21-1 is flagged as a pseudogene. CDR3 size: 17 residues. The CDR3 coding sequence is TGTGCCAGCAGCCGCTCCTCTCGGACAGGTCTTAATTCACCCCTCCACTTT. Translating gives CASSRSSRTGLNSPLHF.

This rearrangement joins TRBV12-5 to TRBJ2-7, with D possibly TRBD1 on 5 matching bases. CDR1 is LGHNT, CDR2 FRNRAP, per germline. Trimming stripped 5 bases from V and 2 bases from J, with 10 bases between. This CDR3 has 13 residues. The CDR3 region is CASGTQTAYEQYF. CDR3 sequence (DNA): TGTGCTAGTGGTACCCAGACAGCCTACGAGCAGTACTTC.

The V call is TRBV6-1, the J call TRBJ1-2; 8 bases line up with TRBD1. Germline values: CDR1 MNHNS, CDR2 SASEGT. This CDR3 contains 14 residues. V was clipped by 8 bases and J by 2 bases; unmatched bases: 7. CDR3 loop: CASGGQAKNYGYTF. CDR3 DNA sequence: TGTGCCAGCGGGGGACAGGCGAAGAACTATGGCTACACCTTC.

The chain is built from TRBV7-2 and TRBJ2-7; tentative D call: TRBD1 (6 bases). Germline loops: CDR1 SGHTA, CDR2 FQGNSA. V lost 0 bases and J 5 bases, leaving 14 bases between the germline ends. The CDR3 totals 15 residues. The CDR3 DNA follows: TGTGCCAGCAGCTTAGCCGCCACAGGGAACCACGAGCAGTACTTC. Translated, it gives CASSLAATGNHEQYF. The variable domain in full, with the rest retrieved from reference TRBV7-2 and TRBJ2-7, is GAGVSQSPSNKVTEKGKDVELRCDPISGHTALYWYRQSLGQGLEFLIYFQGNSAPDKSGLPSDRFSAERTGGSVSTLTIQRTQQEDSAVYLCASSLAATGNHEQYFGPGTRLTVT.

CDR3 sequence: CASSLDGDRYGYTF. CDR3 nucleotide sequence: TGTGCCAGCAGCTTGGACGGGGACCGCTATGGCTACACCTTC. V is TRBV5-4 and J is TRBJ1-2; the D gene is possibly TRBD1 (5 bases). Trimming took 0 bases from V and 4 from J, leaving 10 bases between them. The germline gives CDR1 SGHNT, CDR2 YYREEE (reference sequence). This CDR3 region has 14 residues.

The chain employs TRBV4-1 and TRBJ2-4; 10 nucleotides line up with TRBD2. Unmatched junction bases numbered 6, after V lost 1 base and J lost 9 bases. The germline V gene has CDR1 MGHRA and CDR2 YSYEKL. The CDR3 consists of 15 residues. The CDR3 here is CASSQVTGTSVIQYF. CDR3 DNA: TGCGCCAGCAGCCAAGTCACCGGGACTAGCGTCATTCAGTACTTC.

Comment on this clone: Other DNA sequences in the sample encode the same CDR3. The chain has TRBV29-1 and TRBJ1-1; possible D gene TRBD1, 5 bases. From germline, CDR1 is SQVTM and CDR2 ANQGSEA. CDR3 length equals 16 residues. V was trimmed by 3 bases and J by 1 base, leaving 18 bases between them. The CDR3 coding sequence is TGCAGCGTTGACGGGCGGGGGTGGGGCTCGAACACTGAAGCTTTCTTT. Translation gives CSVDGRGWGSNTEAFF.

This chain joins TRBV4-1 and TRBJ1-1, with 7 bases identical to TRBD1. There are 17 residues in the CDR3. Germline CDR1 is MGHRA and CDR2 is YSYEKL. After removal of 0 bases from V and 7 bases from J, the junction contained 14 bases not matched to a gene. CDR3 protein: CASSQDSGQDFSREAFF. The CDR3 DNA is TGCGCCAGCAGCCAAGATAGCGGACAGGATTTTTCCCGTGAAGCTTTCTTT.

This clone has a single count. The chain recombines TRBV6-1 with TRBJ1-1; the D gene is possibly TRBD1 (6 bases). CDR3 length equals 14 residues. Germline V gene lookup returns CDR1 MNHNS and CDR2 SASEGT. The V end was cut by 7 bases, the J end by 1 base, with 13 bases between. The CDR3 here is CASTQGPQNTEAFF. The DNA for the CDR3 is TGTGCCAGCACGCAGGGGCCCCAGAACACTGAAGCTTTCTTT.

The chain has TRBV10-3 and TRBJ1-1; D call uncertain. There are 13 residues in the CDR3. The ends were cut back, 1 base at V and 3 bases at J, with 6 bases in the middle. Germline assignment: CDR1 ENHRY and CDR2 SYGVKD. The CDR3 protein is CAISELGYTEAFF. The CDR3 DNA reads TGTGCCATCAGTGAGTTGGGGTACACTGAAGCTTTCTTT.

V gene TRBV28 combines with J gene TRBJ2-7; perhaps TRBD1 as D (6 bases). Trimming cost V 10 bases and J 2 bases, with 15 bases left between them. CDR1 is MDHEN and CDR2 is SYDVKM in the germline V gene. The CDR3 totals 13 residues. Here the CDR3 reads CATLQGFPYEQYF. The CDR3 bases are TGTGCCACATTACAGGGATTTCCCTACGAGCAGTACTTC.

This clone was seen only a few times. DNA for the CDR3: TGTGCCAGCAGTAGTCTGGCGGCGAACCTCAAAAACATTCAGTACTTC. Amino acids: CASSSLAANLKNIQYF. The chain combines TRBV6-6 with TRBJ2-4; D unresolved. CDR3 length: 16 amino acids. CDR1 is MNHNY and CDR2 is SVGAGI in the germline V gene (reference sequence). V lost 5 bases to trimming and J lost 3 bases, with 17 bases between them.

This rearrangement joins TRBV7-2 to TRBJ2-7; D may be TRBD1 (6 bases). Germline V gene lookup returns CDR1 SGHTA and CDR2 FQGNSA. This CDR3 has 14 residues. Trimming took 0 bases from V and 7 from J, leaving 13 bases between them. The CDR3 sequence is CASSLAATGWEQYF. CDR3 sequence (DNA): TGTGCCAGCAGCTTAGCAGCAACAGGGTGGGAGCAGTACTTC.

The chain couples TRBV2 to TRBJ1-1, with 10 bases fitting TRBD1. Unmatched junction bases numbered 0, after V lost 4 bases and J lost 4 bases. Germline CDR1 SNHLY, CDR2 FYNNEI. The CDR3 contains 13 residues. Written as DNA, the CDR3 is TGTGCCAGCAGTGGGGACAGGGGCACTGAAGCTTTCTTT. Protein sequence: CASSGDRGTEAFF.

The V gene is TRBV28, the J gene TRBJ1-1, with D unclear. Per the germline V gene, CDR1 is MDHEN and CDR2 is SYDVKM. CDR3 length: 17 amino acids. Trimming took 5 bases from V and 6 from J, leaving 25 bases between them. The CDR3 nucleotides read TGTGCCAGCAGTGTCCCGATCCAGCTCGGGTTGAGGGCTGAAGCTTTCTTT. Its translation: CASSVPIQLGLRAEAFF.

The chain recombines TRBV7-3 with TRBJ2-3; D unclear. In germline, CDR1 is SGHTA, CDR2 FQGTGA. The V end lost 1 base, the J end lost 1 base, and 9 bases lay between the germline ends. This CDR3 contains 15 residues. The CDR3 nucleotides read TGTGCCAGCAGCTTAATCTGGGGTGGCACAGATACGCAGTATTTT. It specifies CASSLIWGGTDTQYF.

This chain connects TRBV7-9 to TRBJ1-1, with a possible D match to TRBD1 (6 bases). V was clipped by 2 bases and J by 4 bases, with 17 bases between them. Germline loops: CDR1 SEHNR, CDR2 FQNEAQ (reference sequence). CDR3 size: 16 residues. CDR3 sequence reads: CASSLSLGAGGTEAFF. The CDR3 DNA follows: TGTGCCAGCAGCTTAAGTCTGGGGGCTGGTGGCACTGAAGCTTTCTTT. Full variable domain (remainder filled in from reference TRBV7-9 and TRBJ1-1): DTGVSQNPRHKITKRGQNVTFRCDPISEHNRLYWYRQTLGQGPEFLTYFQNEAQLEKSRLLSDRFSAERPKGSFSTLEIQRTEQGDSAMYLCASSLSLGAGGTEAFFGQGTRLTVV.

This clone has just a few counts. The rearrangement uses TRBV7-3 and TRBJ2-2; 8 bases agree with TRBD2. The trim removed 8 bases at V and 7 bases at J, leaving 9 bases unmatched. Germline V gene lookup returns CDR1 SGHTA and CDR2 FQGTGA. The length of the CDR3 is 14 residues. The CDR3 DNA sequence: TGTGCCAGCCAGCGGGGGTATACGGGCGGGGAGCTGTTTTTT. Its translation: CASQRGYTGGELFF.

The rearrangement uses TRBV4-3 and TRBJ1-2; 8 nucleotides agree with TRBD1. With V trimmed by 0 bases and J by 8 bases, 5 bases remained unmatched. The germline CDR1 and CDR2 sequences are LGHNA and YSLEER. The CDR3 contains 14 residues. The CDR3 sequence: CASSQDRGLGGYTF. The CDR3 region has the DNA TGCGCCAGCAGCCAAGACAGGGGGCTAGGGGGCTACACCTTC.

This clone was seen only once. The sample has other DNA sequences that encode this CDR3 too. The V gene is TRBV7-3, the J gene TRBJ2-3; no definite D call. This CDR3 is built from 13 residues. V lost 2 bases to trimming and J lost 1 base, with 4 bases between them. CDR1 is SGHTA, CDR2 FQGTGA, per germline. The chain's CDR3 is CASSLSRTDTQYF. In DNA form, the CDR3 reads TGTGCCAGCAGCTTATCCCGCACAGATACGCAGTATTTT.

The chain uses TRBV2 and TRBJ1-6; D unresolved. Germline V CDR1 and CDR2: SNHLY, FYNNEI. V lost 1 base and J 6 bases, leaving 7 bases between the germline ends. CDR3 size: 14 residues. CDR3 nucleotides: TGTGCCAGCAGTGAAGGAGGAGGTAATTCACCCCTCCACTTT. Protein sequence: CASSEGGGNSPLHF.

The chain combines TRBV6-1 with TRBJ2-3, with no clear D. V was clipped by 2 bases and J by 4 bases, with 4 bases between them. From germline, CDR1 is MNHNS and CDR2 SASEGT. CDR3 length: 12 residues. CDR3: CASSENADTQYF. The DNA of the CDR3 is TGTGCCAGCAGTGAAAATGCAGATACGCAGTATTTT.

The chain has TRBV5-1 and TRBJ2-1; either TRBD1 or TRBD2 may supply D (6 bases each). The CDR3 is 17 residues long. Germline V CDR1 and CDR2: SGHRS, YFSETQ. With 3 bases removed from V and 2 bases from J, the gap between germline ends came to 18 bases. The CDR3 loop is CASSSRGGPGAYNEQFF. DNA of the CDR3: TGCGCCAGCAGCTCCCGTGGGGGGCCGGGGGCCTACAATGAGCAGTTCTTC.

The genes are TRBV7-2 and TRBJ2-7, with 12 bases identical to TRBD1. The CDR3 spans 16 residues. The J segment lost 7 bases and the V segment lost 1 base, leaving 8 bases of the junction unmatched. Germline CDR1 and CDR2: SGHTA and FQGNSA. The CDR3 region has the DNA TGTGCCAGCAGCTTAGGGGTAGGGACAGGGGGCCGGGAGCAGTACTTC. It encodes CASSLGVGTGGREQYF.

The genes are TRBV2 and TRBJ2-2; weak D call: TRBD2 (5 bases). Germline CDR1 SNHLY, CDR2 FYNNEI. V was clipped by 6 bases and J by 5 bases, with 19 bases between them. This CDR3 comprises 16 residues. In nucleotides, the CDR3 is TGTGCCAGCAGAGCTTACGGACTGGGGAAGACCGGGGAGCTGTTTTTT. It is translated as CASRAYGLGKTGELFF. The entire variable domain, with the rest obtained from reference TRBV2 and TRBJ2-2, is as follows: EPEVTQTPSHQVTQMGQEVILRCVPISNHLYFYWYRQILGQKVEFLVSFYNNEISEKSEIFDDQFSVERPDGSNFTLKIRSTKLEDSAMYFCASRAYGLGKTGELFFGEGSRLTVL.

The CDR3 here is CATSISSYNSPLHF. The DNA for the CDR3 is TGTGCCACCTCAATAAGCTCCTATAATTCACCCCTCCACTTT. The chain combines TRBV6-5 with TRBJ1-6, with D unclear. V was pared by 10 bases and J by 0 bases, with 10 bases between. The CDR3 loop spans 14 amino acids. Per germline, CDR1 MNHEY and CDR2 SVGAGI.

The CDR3 region has the DNA TGTGCCAGCAGTTGGACAGGAGACACTGAAGCTTTCTTT. It encodes CASSWTGDTEAFF. The chain uses TRBV6-5 and TRBJ1-1, with 7 bases identical to TRBD1. CDR1 and CDR2 from the germline V gene are MNHEY and SVGAGI. This CDR3 comprises 13 residues. V lost 4 bases to trimming and J lost 3 bases; unmatched junction nucleotides: 2.